This entry lists 21 T cell receptor beta chains sequenced from one sample in a study of blood T cell repertoires in COVID-19. Clones were sequenced by immunoSEQ multiplex PCR, and TCRdb holds only the in-frame ones, with some missing. Of some 45,000 clones listed, 91% are singletons. Source material: peripheral blood. All receptors come from a man between 65 and 79 years old with active COVID-19.

The V and J genes are TRBV4-2 and TRBJ2-2, with TRBD1 identical over 7 bases. Germline assignment: CDR1 LGHNA and CDR2 YNFKEQ. V shed 2 bases, J shed 6 bases, and the junction held 12 bases outside the gene matches. The CDR3 runs to 17 residues. The CDR3 DNA sequence: TGTGCCAGCAGCCAATTAGCCGGGACAGCGTCGGCCGGGGAGCTGTTTTTT. It yields the protein CASSQLAGTASAGELFF.

J is TRBJ2-7 and V is TRBV5-1; 7 bases line up with TRBD2. With 2 bases clipped from V and 3 bases from J, the junction kept 5 bases outside the gene matches. The CDR3 length is 14 residues. Germline V lookup: CDR1 SGHRS, CDR2 YFSETQ. The CDR3 sequence is CASSLSSGIYEQYF. In DNA form, the CDR3 reads TGCGCCAGCAGCTTATCTAGCGGTATCTACGAGCAGTACTTC.

By sample fraction, this clone is medium-sized. The same CDR3 arises from other DNA sequences in this sample as well. V and J are TRBV12-3 or TRBV12-4 and TRBJ1-3; D is uncertain. V lost 6 bases, J lost 4 bases, and 7 bases lay in between. The CDR3 contains 12 residues. CDR3 DNA: TGTGCCAGCAGCCTAGAAGGAAACACCATATATTTT. This encodes CASSLEGNTIYF.

The chain employs TRBV7-9 and TRBJ1-3, with TRBD1 matching over 8 bases. Trimming at V came to 5 bases and at J to 8 bases, leaving 8 bases not matched to a gene. From germline, CDR1 is SEHNR and CDR2 FQNEAQ (reference sequence). CDR3 length equals 14 residues. The CDR3 bases are TGTGCCAGCAGCGTGGGACAGGTTAGAGACACCATATATTTT. This translates into CASSVGQVRDTIYF.

In DNA form, the CDR3 reads TGTGCCAGCAGCCGATGGACAGGGAGCTACGAGCAGTACTTC. As protein: CASSRWTGSYEQYF. This chain uses TRBV11-2 with TRBJ2-7, with TRBD1 identical over 8 bases. The CDR3 runs to 14 residues. The trim removed 5 bases at V and 3 bases at J, leaving 6 bases unmatched. CDR1 and CDR2 from the germline V gene are SGHAT and FQNNGV.

The chain has TRBV6-5 and TRBJ2-3; 7 nucleotides agree with TRBD1. This CDR3 has 14 residues. CDR1 is MNHEY, CDR2 SVGAGI, per germline. V shed 10 bases and J 1 base; nucleotides not matched to a gene: 8. The CDR3, as DNA: TGTGCCACCCGACAGGGACACGGCACAGATACGCAGTATTTT. Protein product: CATRQGHGTDTQYF.

The gene calls are TRBV5-8 and TRBJ1-1; no reliable D call. The germline V gene encodes CDR1 SGHTS and CDR2 YDEGEE. V was trimmed by 4 bases and J by 5 bases, leaving 24 bases between them. CDR3 length equals 17 residues. The CDR3 bases are TGTGCCAGCAGCCGGGGTAATCGCCCCGTTGGATATACTGAAGCTTTCTTT. Amino acid sequence: CASSRGNRPVGYTEAFF.

The chain combines TRBV27 with TRBJ2-7; 7 bases match TRBD1. CDR1 and CDR2 (germline): MNHEY, SMNVEV (reference sequence). This CDR3 contains 17 residues. Unmatched junction bases numbered 17, after V lost 5 bases and J lost 4 bases. CDR3 loop: CASSKVYRTGEGYEQYF. The DNA of the CDR3 is TGTGCCAGCAGTAAAGTTTATAGAACAGGGGAAGGGTACGAGCAGTACTTC.

The count of this clone is one. The CDR3 reads CASSQVGGTDTQYF. CDR3 in DNA: TGTGCCAGCAGCCAAGTAGGGGGCACAGATACGCAGTATTTT. The V gene is TRBV3-1 (or the pseudogene TRBV3-2), the J gene TRBJ2-3; possibly TRBD1 for D (5 bases). The CDR3 covers 14 residues. V was cut by 1 base and J by 1 base, with 6 bases left in between. Germline V gene lookup returns CDR1 LGHDT and CDR2 YNNKEL (reference sequence).

This chain's CDR3 is CASSGRDRGVEQYF. In nucleotides, the CDR3 is TGTGCCAGTAGTGGGCGGGACAGGGGAGTGGAGCAGTACTTC. The V gene is TRBV19, the J gene TRBJ2-7; 10 positions agree with TRBD1. V was pared by 5 bases and J by 7 bases, with 8 bases of the junction left unmatched. This CDR3 has 14 residues. Germline CDR1 and CDR2: LNHDA and SQIVND (reference sequence).

V and J are TRBV4-1 and TRBJ1-4; a possible D gene is TRBD1 (5 bases). Trimming removed 0 bases from V and 7 bases from J, with 12 bases in between. Per germline, CDR1 MGHRA and CDR2 YSYEKL. The CDR3 is made up of 15 amino acids. In nucleotides, the CDR3 is TGCGCCAGCAGCCAAGAAAAAGGACATGGTGAAAAACTGTTTTTT. Translation gives CASSQEKGHGEKLFF.

The chain has TRBV7-8 and TRBJ1-4; a weak D match, TRBD1 (6 bases). Germline V gene sequence: CDR1 SGHVS, CDR2 FQNEAQ. CDR3 length: 16 amino acids. Trimming took 8 bases from V and 0 from J, leaving 16 bases between them. CDR3 bases: TGTGCCAGCCACCAGACAGGTTCCGCAACTAATGAAAAACTGTTTTTT. Protein sequence: CASHQTGSATNEKLFF.

The chain has TRBV9 and TRBJ2-7, with a tentative D call TRBD2 (5 bases). Germline V lookup: CDR1 SGDLS, CDR2 YYNGEE. This CDR3 has 14 amino acids. V was cut by 6 bases and J by 1 base, with 14 bases left in between. The CDR3 sequence is CASTPGEGSYEQYF. The CDR3 nucleotides are TGTGCCAGCACCCCAGGCGAGGGTTCCTACGAGCAGTACTTC.

The chain uses TRBV29-1 and TRBJ2-7, with D possibly being TRBD1 (5 bases). There are 13 residues in the CDR3. Germline CDR1 and CDR2: SQVTM and ANQGSEA. V was shortened by 6 bases and J by 0 bases, with 12 bases between the two germline ends. CDR3 in amino acids: CSVILQGSYEQYF. As DNA, the CDR3 is TGCAGCGTCATCCTCCAGGGCTCCTACGAGCAGTACTTC.

J is TRBJ2-3 and V is TRBV11-1, with 9 bases lining up with TRBD2. The CDR3 contains 17 residues. Trimming cost V 0 bases and J 3 bases; bases outside gene matches: 7. Looked up from germline, CDR1 is SGHAT and CDR2 is FQDESV (reference sequence). The chain's CDR3 is CASSLASLAGTTDTQYF. The CDR3 DNA reads as TGTGCCAGCAGCTTAGCGAGTCTAGCGGGGACTACAGATACGCAGTATTTT. The full variable domain, completed using reference TRBV11-1 and TRBJ2-3, is EAEVAQSPRYKITEKSQAVAFWCDPISGHATLYWYRQILGQGPELLVQFQDESVVDDSQLPKDRFSAERLKGVDSTLKIQPAELGDSAMYLCASSLASLAGTTDTQYFGPGTRLTVL.

The chain employs TRBV5-4 and TRBJ1-2; D might be TRBD1 (6 bases). Trimming took off 3 bases at V and 3 bases at J, with 12 bases between the two ends. Per germline, CDR1 SGHNT and CDR2 YYREEE (reference sequence). The CDR3 is 14 residues long. For the CDR3, the DNA is TGTGCCAGCAGCTCCGGACCAGGGGACTATGGCTACACCTTC. The encoded protein is CASSSGPGDYGYTF.

The chain combines TRBV10-3 with TRBJ1-1, with TRBD1 matching 8 bases. Germline CDR1 and CDR2: ENHRY and SYGVKD. The ends lost 7 bases at V and 1 base at J; junction bases unmatched: 2. The CDR3 totals 13 residues. The CDR3 is CAIKGTGNTEAFF. In DNA, the CDR3 is TGTGCCATCAAAGGGACAGGGAACACTGAAGCTTTCTTT.

V and J are TRBV19 and TRBJ2-1; 7 bases are a match to TRBD2. Germline CDR1 and CDR2: LNHDA and SQIVND (reference sequence). The CDR3 has 14 residues. With V trimmed by 5 bases and J by 4 bases, 5 bases remained unmatched. Here the CDR3 DNA reads TGTGCCAGTAGTCCGTCGGGGGGATACAATGAGCAGTTCTTC. It encodes CASSPSGGYNEQFF.

V usage is TRBV2 and J usage is TRBJ2-7; D call uncertain. The CDR3 length is 12 residues. CDR1 is SNHLY and CDR2 is FYNNEI in the germline V gene. Between the trimmed V and J ends, which lost 5 bases and 2 bases, there was a span of 7 bases. CDR3 nucleotide sequence: TGTGCCAGCAGTCCTGAGACCTACGAGCAGTACTTC. Translated, it gives CASSPETYEQYF.

The chain uses TRBV11-3 and TRBJ1-1; 10 positions match TRBD1. V shed 5 bases, J shed 5 bases, and the junction held 2 bases outside the gene matches. CDR1 and CDR2 from the germline V gene are SGHNT and YENEEA. The CDR3 has 13 amino acids. CDR3 in amino acids: CASSVDRGTEAFF. The CDR3 region has the DNA TGTGCCAGCAGCGTGGACAGGGGGACTGAAGCTTTCTTT.

This chain connects TRBV5-4 to TRBJ2-7; TRBD2 agrees at 8 bases. Per germline, CDR1 SGHNT and CDR2 YYREEE (reference sequence). V dropped 2 bases and J dropped 3; count of bases not matched to a gene: 4. The CDR3 has 14 amino acids. CDR3 bases: TGTGCCAGCAGCTTTGGACTAGCCAACTACGAGCAGTACTTC. It is translated as CASSFGLANYEQYF. Combining the CDR3 with reference TRBV5-4 and TRBJ2-7 gives the whole variable domain ETGVTQSPTHLIKTRGQQVTLRCSSQSGHNTVSWYQQALGQGPQFIFQYYREEENGRGNFPPRFSGLQFPNYSSELNVNALELDDSALYLCASSFGLANYEQYFGPGTRLTVT.